The present entry profiles one TCR beta chain with its context. Its specificity is not known. This entry belongs to a study of T cell responses to AZD1222 COVID-19 vaccine. Study conclusions and caveats: It should be noted that donors were predominantly white British and more often female, and clonal diversity was possibly underestimated. Following two doses of AZD1222, Spike-specific TCR breadth and depth rose.

The V segment lost 4 bases and the J segment 4 bases; nucleotides outside the gene matches: 3. The CDR3 totals 15 residues. CDR1 is LGHDT, CDR2 YNNKEL, per germline (reference sequence). TCRdb's table, derived via immunoSEQ multiplex PCR, lists solely in-frame clones and lacks some. This table holds roughly 170,000 clones, 87% found once. The specimen was peripheral blood, collected on day 0 of AZD1222 vaccination. The V gene is TRBV3-1 (or the pseudogene TRBV3-2), the J gene TRBJ1-5, with TRBD1 identical over 11 bases. The sequence came from an adult in good health. The CDR3, as DNA: TGTGCCAGCAGCCCCGGGACAGGGGGGAATCAGCCCCAGCATTTT. This sequence encodes CASSPGTGGNQPQHF.